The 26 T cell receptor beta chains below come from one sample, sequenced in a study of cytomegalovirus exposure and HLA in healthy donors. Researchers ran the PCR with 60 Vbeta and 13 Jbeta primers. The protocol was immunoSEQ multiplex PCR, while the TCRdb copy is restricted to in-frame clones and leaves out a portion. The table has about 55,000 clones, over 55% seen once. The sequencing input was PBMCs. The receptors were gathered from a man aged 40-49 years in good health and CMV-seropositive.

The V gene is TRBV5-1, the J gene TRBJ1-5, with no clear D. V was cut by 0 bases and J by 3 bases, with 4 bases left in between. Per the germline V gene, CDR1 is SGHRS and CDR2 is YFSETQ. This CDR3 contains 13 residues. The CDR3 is CASSLALNQPQHF. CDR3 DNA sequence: TGCGCCAGCAGCTTGGCCCTCAATCAGCCCCAGCATTTT.

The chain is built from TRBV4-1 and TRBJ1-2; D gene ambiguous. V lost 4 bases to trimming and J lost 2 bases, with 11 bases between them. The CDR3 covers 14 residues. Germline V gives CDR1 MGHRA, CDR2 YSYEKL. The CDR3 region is CASSPGGQNYGYTF. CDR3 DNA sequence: TGCGCCAGCAGCCCGGGAGGGCAGAACTATGGCTACACCTTC.

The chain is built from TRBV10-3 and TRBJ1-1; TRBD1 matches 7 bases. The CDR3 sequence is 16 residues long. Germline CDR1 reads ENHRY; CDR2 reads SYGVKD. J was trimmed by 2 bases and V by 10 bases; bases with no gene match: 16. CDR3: CATAGTASNINTEAFF. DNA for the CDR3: TGTGCCACGGCCGGGACAGCCTCTAACATAAACACTGAAGCTTTCTTT.

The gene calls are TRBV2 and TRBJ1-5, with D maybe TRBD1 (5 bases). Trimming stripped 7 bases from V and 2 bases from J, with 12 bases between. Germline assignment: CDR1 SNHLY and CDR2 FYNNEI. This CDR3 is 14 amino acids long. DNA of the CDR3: TGTGCCAGCAAACACCAGGGTGGCAATCAGCCCCAGCATTTT. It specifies CASKHQGGNQPQHF.

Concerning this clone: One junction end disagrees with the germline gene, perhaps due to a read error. The CDR3 reads CSSSFNQGEAFF. The CDR3, as DNA: TGTTCCAGCAGCTTCAATCAGGGGGAAGCTTTCTTT. J is TRBJ1-1 and V is TRBV7-9, with D maybe TRBD1 (6 bases). This CDR3 is 12 amino acids long. CDR1 is SEHNR, CDR2 FQNEAQ, per germline (reference sequence).

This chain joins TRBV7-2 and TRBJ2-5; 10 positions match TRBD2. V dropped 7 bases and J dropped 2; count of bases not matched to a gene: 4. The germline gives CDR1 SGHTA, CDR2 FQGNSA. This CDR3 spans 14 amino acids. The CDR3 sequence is CASTIAGGQETQYF. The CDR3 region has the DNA TGTGCCAGCACCATAGCGGGGGGTCAAGAGACCCAGTACTTC.

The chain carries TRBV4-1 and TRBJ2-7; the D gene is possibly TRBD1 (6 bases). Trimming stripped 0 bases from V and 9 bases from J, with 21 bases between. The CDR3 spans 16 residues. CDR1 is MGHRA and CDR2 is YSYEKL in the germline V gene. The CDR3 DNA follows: TGCGCCAGCAGCCAAGAAGGTGCAGGGGAACAGGGTGGGCAGTACTTC. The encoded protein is CASSQEGAGEQGGQYF.

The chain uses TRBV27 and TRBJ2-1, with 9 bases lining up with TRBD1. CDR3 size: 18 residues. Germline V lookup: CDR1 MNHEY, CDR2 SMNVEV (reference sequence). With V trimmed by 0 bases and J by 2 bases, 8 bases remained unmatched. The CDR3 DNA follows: TGTGCCAGCAGTTTATCGCGCTTCGACAGGGGGACCTACAATGAGCAGTTCTTC. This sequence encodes CASSLSRFDRGTYNEQFF.

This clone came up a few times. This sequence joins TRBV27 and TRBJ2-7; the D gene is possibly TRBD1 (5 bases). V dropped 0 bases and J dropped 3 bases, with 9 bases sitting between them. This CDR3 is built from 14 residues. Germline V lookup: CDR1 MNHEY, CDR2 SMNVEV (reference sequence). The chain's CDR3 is CASSLSGVNYEQYF. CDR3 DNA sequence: TGTGCCAGCAGTTTATCAGGGGTCAACTACGAGCAGTACTTC.

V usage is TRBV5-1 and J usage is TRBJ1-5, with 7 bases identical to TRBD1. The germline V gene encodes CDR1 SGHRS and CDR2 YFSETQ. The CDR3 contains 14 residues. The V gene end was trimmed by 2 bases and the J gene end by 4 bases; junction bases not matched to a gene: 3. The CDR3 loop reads CASSLGQVNQPQHF. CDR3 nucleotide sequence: TGCGCCAGCAGCTTAGGACAGGTTAATCAGCCCCAGCATTTT. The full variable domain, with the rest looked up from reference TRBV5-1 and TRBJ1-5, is KAGVTQTPRYLIKTRGQQVTLSCSPISGHRSVSWYQQTPGQGLQFLFEYFSETQRNKGNFPGRFSGRQFSNSRSEMNVSTLELGDSALYLCASSLGQVNQPQHFGDGTRLSIL.

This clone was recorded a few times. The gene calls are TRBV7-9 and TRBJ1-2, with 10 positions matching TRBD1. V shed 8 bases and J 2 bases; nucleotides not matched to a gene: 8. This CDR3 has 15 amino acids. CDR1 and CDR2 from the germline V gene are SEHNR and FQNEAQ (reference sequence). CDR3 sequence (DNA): TGTGCCAGCGGGGAGGGGGACAGGGGAAACTATGGCTACACCTTC. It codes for CASGEGDRGNYGYTF.

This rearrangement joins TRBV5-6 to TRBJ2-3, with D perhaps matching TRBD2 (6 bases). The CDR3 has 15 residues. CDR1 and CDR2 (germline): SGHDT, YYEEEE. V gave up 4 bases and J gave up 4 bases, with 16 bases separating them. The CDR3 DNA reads TGTGCCAGCAGCCGGCGTGTCGGGAGCGCAGATACGCAGTATTTT. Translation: CASSRRVGSADTQYF.

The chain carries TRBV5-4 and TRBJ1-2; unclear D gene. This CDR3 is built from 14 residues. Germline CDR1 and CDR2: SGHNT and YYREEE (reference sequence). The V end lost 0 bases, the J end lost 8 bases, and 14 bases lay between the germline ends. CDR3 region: CASSLDIQDRGYTF. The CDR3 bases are TGTGCCAGCAGCTTGGACATCCAGGATAGGGGCTACACCTTC.

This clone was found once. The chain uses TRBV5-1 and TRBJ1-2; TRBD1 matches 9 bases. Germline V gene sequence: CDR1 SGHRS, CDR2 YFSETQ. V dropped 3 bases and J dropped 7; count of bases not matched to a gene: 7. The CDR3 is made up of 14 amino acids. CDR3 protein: CASSSGQGSPGYTF. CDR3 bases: TGCGCCAGCAGCTCCGGACAGGGGAGTCCTGGCTACACCTTC.

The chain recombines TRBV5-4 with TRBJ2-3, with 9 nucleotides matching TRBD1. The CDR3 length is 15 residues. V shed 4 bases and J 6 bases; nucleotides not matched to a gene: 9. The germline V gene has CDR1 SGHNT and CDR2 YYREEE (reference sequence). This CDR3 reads CASSLKQGATDTQYF. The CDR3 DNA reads TGTGCCAGCAGCCTGAAACAGGGGGCCACGGATACGCAGTATTTT.

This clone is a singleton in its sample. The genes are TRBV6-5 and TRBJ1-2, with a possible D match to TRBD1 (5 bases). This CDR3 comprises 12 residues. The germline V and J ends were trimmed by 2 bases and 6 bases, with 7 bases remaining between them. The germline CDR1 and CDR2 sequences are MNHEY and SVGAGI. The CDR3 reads CASSYDSHGYTF. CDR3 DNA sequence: TGTGCCAGCAGTTACGACAGTCATGGCTACACCTTC.

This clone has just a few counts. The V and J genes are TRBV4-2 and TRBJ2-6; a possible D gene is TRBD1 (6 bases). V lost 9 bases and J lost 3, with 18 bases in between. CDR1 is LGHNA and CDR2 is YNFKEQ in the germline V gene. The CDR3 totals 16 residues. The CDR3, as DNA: TGTGCCAGTGAACAGGGTGGGTTAGGTGGGGCCAACGTCCTGACTTTC. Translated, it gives CASEQGGLGGANVLTF.

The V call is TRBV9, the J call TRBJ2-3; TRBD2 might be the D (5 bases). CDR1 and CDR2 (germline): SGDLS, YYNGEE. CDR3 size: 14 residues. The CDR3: CASRGRGGTDTQYF. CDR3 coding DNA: TGTGCAAGTCGCGGGCGTGGGGGCACAGATACGCAGTATTTT.

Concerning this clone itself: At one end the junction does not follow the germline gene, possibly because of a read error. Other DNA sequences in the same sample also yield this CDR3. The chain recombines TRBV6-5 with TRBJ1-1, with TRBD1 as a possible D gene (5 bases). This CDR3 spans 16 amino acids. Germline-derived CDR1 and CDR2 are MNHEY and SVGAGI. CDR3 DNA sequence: TGTGCCAGCAGTTACCGCTTACAGGCTTTGAACACCGAAGCTTTCTTT. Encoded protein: CASSYRLQALNTEAFF.

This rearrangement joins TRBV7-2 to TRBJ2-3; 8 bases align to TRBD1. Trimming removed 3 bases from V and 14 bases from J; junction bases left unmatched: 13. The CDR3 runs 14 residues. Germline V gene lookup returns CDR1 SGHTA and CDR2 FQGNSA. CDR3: CASSLPATGGLLYF. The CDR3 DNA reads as TGTGCCAGCAGCTTGCCGGCCACAGGGGGGTTGCTGTATTTT.

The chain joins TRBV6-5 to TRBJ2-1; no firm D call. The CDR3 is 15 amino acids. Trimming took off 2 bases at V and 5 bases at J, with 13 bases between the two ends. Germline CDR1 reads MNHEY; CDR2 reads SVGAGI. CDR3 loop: CASSYKGTEHNEQFF. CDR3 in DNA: TGTGCCAGCAGTTACAAAGGCACAGAACACAATGAGCAGTTCTTC.

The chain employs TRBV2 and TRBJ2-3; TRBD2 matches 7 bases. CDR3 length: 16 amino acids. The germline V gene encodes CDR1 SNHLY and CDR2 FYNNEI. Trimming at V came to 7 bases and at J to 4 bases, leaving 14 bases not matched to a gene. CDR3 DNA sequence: TGTGCCAGCACCTACGGGAGGACTGCCTCGGCAGATACGCAGTATTTT. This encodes CASTYGRTASADTQYF.

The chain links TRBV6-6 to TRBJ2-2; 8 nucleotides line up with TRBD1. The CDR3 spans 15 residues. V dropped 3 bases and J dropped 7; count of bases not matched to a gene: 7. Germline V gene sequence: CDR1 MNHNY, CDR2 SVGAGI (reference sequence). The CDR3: CASSYGRGQGGELFF. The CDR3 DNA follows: TGTGCCAGCAGTTATGGCAGGGGGCAAGGCGGGGAGCTGTTTTTT.

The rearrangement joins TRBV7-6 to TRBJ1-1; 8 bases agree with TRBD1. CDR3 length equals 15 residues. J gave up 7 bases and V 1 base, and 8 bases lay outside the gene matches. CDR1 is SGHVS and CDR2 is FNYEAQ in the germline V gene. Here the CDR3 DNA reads TGTGCCAGCAGCTTAGGGCGACAGGGGAATGGTGAAGCTTTCTTT. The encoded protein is CASSLGRQGNGEAFF.

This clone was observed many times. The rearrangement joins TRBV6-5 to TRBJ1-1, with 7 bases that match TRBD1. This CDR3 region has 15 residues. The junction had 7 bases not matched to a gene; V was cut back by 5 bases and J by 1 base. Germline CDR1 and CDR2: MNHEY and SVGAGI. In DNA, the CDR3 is TGTGCCAGCAGTACGGGACAGTCTTCGAACACTGAAGCTTTCTTT. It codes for CASSTGQSSNTEAFF.

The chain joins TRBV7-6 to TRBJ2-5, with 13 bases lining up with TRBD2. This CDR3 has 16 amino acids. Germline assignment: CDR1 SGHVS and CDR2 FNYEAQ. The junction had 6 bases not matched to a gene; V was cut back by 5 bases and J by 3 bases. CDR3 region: CASSLTSGGAEETQYF. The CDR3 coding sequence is TGTGCCAGCAGCCTCACTAGCGGGGGGGCGGAAGAGACCCAGTACTTC.